These T cell receptor beta chains were read from a single sample in a study of blood T cell repertoires in COVID-19. Generated by immunoSEQ multiplex PCR, the TCRdb table keeps only in-frame clones and is missing some. The table has more than 50,000 clones, 65% to 75% seen once. Material for sequencing was peripheral blood. The receptor set was obtained from a woman of 80 years or more with acute or convalescent COVID-19. Each CDR3 is given with its conserved first and last residue. The order of the fields is D gene, clone size, CDR3 length, V gene, J gene, CDR3 protein, CDR3 DNA. The D gene is left open where the match is weak. Clone size is stated in some rows and not others, as once, few, many or a class when expanded.

NA	NA	13	TRBV19	TRBJ2-3	CASNRGFTDTQYF	TGTGCCAGTAATAGGGGCTTCACAGATACGCAGTATTTT
NA	once	18	TRBV10-1	TRBJ2-2	CASSDYKGLGLNTGELFF	TGCGCCAGCAGTGATTATAAGGGGTTGGGATTGAACACCGGGGAGCTGTTTTTT
NA	NA	13	TRBV9	TRBJ2-1	CASSPVNSNEQFF	TGTGCCAGCAGCCCCGTTAACTCTAATGAGCAGTTCTTC
NA	NA	13	TRBV10-3	TRBJ2-7	CAISEDSMEEQYF	TGTGCCATCAGTGAGGACAGTATGGAGGAGCAGTACTTC
NA	NA	15	TRBV11-3	TRBJ2-7	CASRVGSGSSYEQYF	TGTGCCAGCAGGGTGGGTTCCGGGAGCTCCTACGAGCAGTACTTC
NA	NA	16	TRBV5-8	TRBJ2-5	CASSLGAGARGETQYF	TGTGCCAGCAGCTTGGGGGCGGGGGCACGAGGAGAGACCCAGTACTTC
TRBD1	NA	17	TRBV11-2	TRBJ2-6	CASRPGQGSSGANVLTF	TGTGCCAGCAGACCGGGACAGGGCAGCTCTGGGGCCAACGTCCTGACTTTC
TRBD2	NA	15	TRBV7-9	TRBJ2-1	CASSPTSGGSDEQFF	TGTGCCAGCAGCCCTACTAGCGGGGGGTCTGATGAGCAGTTCTTC
TRBD1	NA	20	TRBV5-4	TRBJ2-7	CASSLGPGTGGLGRAYEQYF	TGTGCCAGCAGCTTGGGGCCCGGGACAGGGGGATTGGGTAGGGCCTACGAGCAGTACTTC
TRBD1	NA	18	TRBV18	TRBJ1-3	CASSPASRGRTSGNTIYF	TGTGCCAGCTCGCCGGCAAGCAGGGGGCGGACCTCTGGAAACACCATATATTTT
TRBD1	NA	13	TRBV6-5	TRBJ1-3	CASVTGGGNTIYF	TGTGCCAGCGTGACAGGGGGCGGAAACACCATATATTTT
NA	NA	13	TRBV5-5	TRBJ1-4	CASSLGWEEKLFF	TGTGCCAGCAGCTTGGGATGGGAGGAAAAACTGTTTTTT
TRBD1	few	14	TRBV6-5	TRBJ2-5	CASRQTQGGETQYF	TGTGCCAGCAGACAAACACAGGGGGGAGAGACCCAGTACTTC
NA	NA	12	TRBV7-8	TRBJ2-7	CASSPGDYEQYF	TGTGCCAGCAGCCCAGGGGACTACGAGCAGTACTTC
NA	NA	14	TRBV5-5	TRBJ2-5	CASSPTGSGETQYF	TGTGCCAGCAGCCCAACAGGGAGTGGGGAGACCCAGTACTTC
NA	few	14	TRBV7-2	TRBJ1-1	CASSLVGADTEAFF	TGTGCCAGCAGCTTAGTAGGCGCGGACACTGAAGCTTTCTTT
NA	NA	13	TRBV11-2	TRBJ2-6	CASPRAGANVLTF	TGTGCCAGTCCGCGGGCTGGGGCCAACGTCCTGACTTTC
TRBD2	NA	15	TRBV5-4	TRBJ2-2	CASSRSGGRTGELFF	TGTGCCAGCAGCCGCAGCGGGGGTCGGACCGGGGAGCTGTTTTTT
TRBD2	NA	16	TRBV7-8	TRBJ2-1	CASSRGASGIFGEQFF	TGTGCCAGCTCCCGCGGGGCTAGCGGGATTTTTGGTGAGCAGTTCTTC
TRBD1	NA	15	TRBV7-2	TRBJ1-2	CASSSGTVLNYGYTF	TGTGCCAGCAGCTCTGGGACAGTCTTGAACTATGGCTACACCTTC
NA	NA	13	TRBV28	TRBJ2-1	CASSLGGGYEQFF	TGTGCCAGCAGTTTGGGGGGTGGCTATGAGCAGTTCTTC
NA	NA	20	TRBV18	TRBJ2-3	CASSPPGSFRGRGSTDTQYF	TGTGCCAGCTCACCACCGGGCAGTTTCAGGGGTCGTGGTTCCACAGATACGCAGTATTTT
TRBD1	NA	15	TRBV7-6	TRBJ1-2	CASSLGEGAGHGYTF	TGTGCCAGCAGCTTAGGTGAGGGGGCCGGCCATGGCTACACCTTC
TRBD1	NA	14	TRBV7-3	TRBJ2-1	CASSRDRGGDEQFF	TGTGCCAGCAGTCGGGACAGGGGTGGCGATGAGCAGTTCTTC
TRBD2	few	21	TRBV4-3	TRBJ2-2	CASSQEPIGPGLAVITGELFF	TGCGCCAGCAGCCAAGAACCTATAGGGCCGGGACTAGCGGTTATTACCGGGGAGCTGTTTTTT
TRBD2	NA	16	TRBV6-2/TRBV6-3	TRBJ2-3	CASSDGTSGRTDTQYF	TGTGCCAGCAGCGATGGGACTAGCGGACGTACAGATACGCAGTATTTT
NA	NA	14	TRBV11-3	TRBJ2-1	CASSLELGLAEQFF	TGTGCCAGCAGCTTAGAACTAGGGCTCGCTGAGCAGTTCTTC
TRBD1	NA	14	TRBV4-1	TRBJ1-4	CASSRDRGGEKLFF	TGCGCCAGCAGTCGGGACAGGGGGGGTGAAAAACTGTTTTTT
NA	NA	12	TRBV2	TRBJ2-3	CASRRGGDTQYF	TGTGCCAGCAGGCGAGGGGGAGATACGCAGTATTTT
NA	few	11	TRBV2	TRBJ1-6	CAGGSSSPLHF	TGCGCGGGAGGGAGCAGTTCACCCCTCCACTTT
TRBD2	NA	16	TRBV11-3	TRBJ2-1	CASSLGLAAPYNEQFF	TGTGCCAGCAGCTTAGGCCTAGCGGCCCCCTACAATGAGCAGTTCTTC
TRBD1	NA	16	TRBV15	TRBJ2-7	CATSPYQGARSYEQYF	TGTGCCACCAGCCCGTATCAGGGGGCGAGGTCCTACGAGCAGTACTTC
NA	NA	13	TRBV6-6	TRBJ2-2	CASTEDSLSELFF	TGTGCCAGCACCGAAGACAGTCTAAGCGAGCTGTTTTTT
TRBD1	NA	15	TRBV5-1	TRBJ2-7	CASSLDGRGIDEQYF	TGCGCCAGCAGCTTGGACGGCAGGGGGATCGACGAGCAGTACTTC
NA	medium-sized	15	TRBV28	TRBJ2-1	CASRLRHSPYNEQFF	TGTGCCAGCCGGTTAAGACACTCCCCCTACAATGAGCAGTTCTTC
TRBD2	NA	17	TRBV5-1	TRBJ2-4	CASSLLLAGLAKNIQYF	TGCGCCAGCAGCTTGTTGCTAGCGGGGTTAGCCAAAAACATTCAGTACTTC
NA	NA	13	TRBV2	TRBJ2-2	CASSEQGTGELFF	TGTGCCAGCAGTGAACAGGGGACCGGGGAGCTGTTTTTT
NA	NA	15	TRBV7-2	TRBJ1-4	CASSFVTGRDEKLFF	TGTGCCAGCAGCTTCGTCACAGGTCGCGATGAAAAACTGTTTTTT
TRBD2	few	15	TRBV6-5	TRBJ2-3	CASRNVAGGTDTQYF	TGTGCCAGCAGAAACGTCGCGGGAGGCACAGATACGCAGTATTTT
NA	NA	14	TRBV6-2/TRBV6-3	TRBJ1-6	CASNPGHLGSPLHF	TGTGCCAGCAACCCGGGACACCTTGGTTCACCCCTCCACTTT
TRBD2	NA	19	TRBV4-3	TRBJ2-2	CASSQVLETSGTWTGELFF	TGCGCCAGCAGCCAAGTCCTTGAGACTAGCGGGACTTGGACCGGGGAGCTGTTTTTT
NA	once	14	TRBV5-1	TRBJ2-5	CASSENRVGETQYF	TGCGCCAGCAGCGAAAACAGGGTAGGGGAGACCCAGTACTTC
TRBD2	NA	15	TRBV7-9	TRBJ2-1	CASSPGLPLVNEQFF	TGTGCCAGCAGCCCGGGACTACCGCTAGTCAATGAGCAGTTCTTC
TRBD1	few	13	TRBV29-1	TRBJ2-3	CSVSRQGSDTQYF	TGCAGCGTTTCCCGACAGGGATCGGATACGCAGTATTTT
TRBD2	NA	15	TRBV2	TRBJ2-3	CASRTSGASTDTQYF	TGTGCCAGCAGGACTAGCGGGGCGAGCACAGATACGCAGTATTTT
NA	few	14	TRBV13	TRBJ1-6	CASSLSTGNSPLHF	TGTGCCAGCAGCTTATCCACAGGCAATTCACCCCTCCACTTT
TRBD1	NA	16	TRBV15	TRBJ1-2	CATSRDLGGLGGGYTF	TGTGCCACCAGCAGAGATTTAGGGGGCTTGGGGGGTGGCTACACCTTC
NA	once	15	TRBV5-1	TRBJ1-5	CASSPAPGVGQPQHF	TGCGCCAGCAGCCCGGCCCCGGGTGTTGGGCAGCCCCAGCATTTT
NA	NA	15	TRBV19	TRBJ2-3	CASSIAAQGSDTQYF	TGTGCCAGTAGTATAGCGGCCCAGGGGTCAGATACGCAGTATTTT
TRBD1	NA	15	TRBV18	TRBJ2-4	CASSPDRGRENIQYF	TGTGCCAGCTCACCTGACAGGGGGCGAGAAAACATTCAGTACTTC
TRBD1	NA	16	TRBV10-3	TRBJ1-1	CAISERDRVMGTEAFF	TGTGCCATCAGTGAACGCGACAGGGTGATGGGGACTGAAGCTTTCTTT
NA	NA	17	TRBV14	TRBJ2-3	CASSQASYVGLTDTQYF	TGTGCCAGCAGCCAAGCTTCCTACGTAGGACTCACAGATACGCAGTATTTT
TRBD1	NA	15	TRBV24-1	TRBJ2-3	CATSDPGTDTDTQYF	TGTGCCACCAGTGACCCCGGGACAGACACAGATACGCAGTATTTT
TRBD2	many	17	TRBV15	TRBJ2-7	CATSRDFLSGKAYEQYF	TGTGCCACCAGCAGAGATTTCTTAAGCGGGAAAGCCTACGAGCAGTACTTC
TRBD2	NA	14	TRBV19	TRBJ2-7	CASSPSSGSHEQYF	TGTGCCAGTAGTCCTTCTAGCGGGAGCCACGAGCAGTACTTC
NA	NA	13	TRBV5-4	TRBJ2-7	CASSLLPRYEQYF	TGTGCCAGCAGCTTGCTACCCCGCTACGAGCAGTACTTC
TRBD2	NA	14	TRBV5-1	TRBJ2-5	CASSPTSGQETQYF	TGCGCCAGCAGCCCCACTAGCGGCCAAGAGACCCAGTACTTC
NA	NA	14	TRBV19	TRBJ2-1	CASSYIGLGNEQFF	TGTGCCAGTAGTTACATTGGTCTAGGCAATGAGCAGTTCTTC